Shown below are 9 T cell receptor beta chains from a single sample sequenced in a study of T-cell reconstitution after alpha-beta-depleted transplantation in children. This sample's TCRbeta library carried unique molecular identifier barcodes. TCRdb processed the PCR reads anew with MiXCR; each CDR3 protein has one entry. The sample includes 450,000 to 600,000 distinct CDR3 sequences, roughly a tenth of them seen just once. Sequencing used PBMCs, obtained before TCRalphabeta/CD19-depleted stem cell transplant. The receptors originated from a child aged 2-15 years with inherited bone marrow failure, due to receive a stem cell transplant.

This clonotype has at least ten counts. V gene TRBV5-6 combines with J gene TRBJ2-3; 7 bases line up with TRBD2. The trim removed 1 base at V and 14 bases at J, leaving 10 bases unmatched. The CDR3 totals 13 residues. The V gene's germline CDR1 is SGHDT and CDR2 YYEEEE. This chain's CDR3 is CASSLKGLQESYF. The CDR3 coding sequence is TGTGCCAGCAGCTTGAAGGGACTACAGGAGTCGTATTTT.

This clonotype was recorded at least ten times. The chain links TRBV6-5 to TRBJ2-7; D is undetermined. The germline V gene has CDR1 MNHEY and CDR2 SVGAGI. With 0 bases removed from V and 3 bases from J, the gap between germline ends came to 12 bases. This CDR3 comprises 15 residues. As DNA, the CDR3 is TGTGCCAGCAGTTACTCGGACGGAACCAACTACGAGCAGTACTTC. Protein sequence: CASSYSDGTNYEQYF.

Many counts were recorded for this clonotype. The V gene is TRBV20-1, the J gene TRBJ2-7; 9 bases agree with TRBD1. Germline V gene lookup returns CDR1 DFQATT and CDR2 SNEGSKA (reference sequence). Trimming removed 4 bases from V and 4 bases from J; junction bases left unmatched: 5. CDR3 length: 13 residues. The CDR3 nucleotides read TGCAGTGCTACCGGGACAGGGCCTTACGAGCAGTACTTC. Its protein is CSATGTGPYEQYF.

The chain combines TRBV20-1 with TRBJ2-1, with D unclear. The CDR3 extends over 13 amino acids. Per germline, CDR1 DFQATT and CDR2 SNEGSKA (reference sequence). V was cut by 3 bases and J by 8 bases, with 14 bases left in between. Here the CDR3 reads CSASPARLDEQFF. CDR3 nucleotides: TGCAGTGCTAGCCCCGCAAGGTTGGATGAGCAGTTCTTC.

V usage is TRBV18 and J usage is TRBJ2-5; no reliable D call. The germline V gene encodes CDR1 KGHSH and CDR2 LQKENI. The CDR3 is 15 residues long. The V gene lost 2 bases and the J gene lost 6 bases, with 16 bases spanning the gap. The CDR3 loop is CASSPIAGVQQTQYF. CDR3 DNA: TGTGCCAGCTCACCAATCGCTGGGGTTCAACAGACCCAGTACTTC.

This clonotype came up many times. The chain uses TRBV20-1 and TRBJ2-5; 7 positions match TRBD2. Germline CDR1 and CDR2: DFQATT and SNEGSKA (reference sequence). V dropped 0 bases and J dropped 2; count of bases not matched to a gene: 6. The CDR3 is 15 residues long. CDR3 residues: CSARDWTRGQETQYF. The CDR3 nucleotides are TGCAGTGCTAGAGATTGGACTAGGGGACAAGAGACCCAGTACTTC.

This clonotype was picked up many times. The chain employs TRBV24-1 and TRBJ2-1; D is ambiguous. Germline CDR1 and CDR2: KGHDR and SFDVKD. This CDR3 comprises 13 residues. V lost 5 bases, J lost 5 bases, and 9 bases lay in between. In DNA, the CDR3 is TGTGCCACCAGTGCCATAGCCGACAATGAGCAGTTCTTC. Translation: CATSAIADNEQFF.

The sample holds many counts of this clonotype. The CDR3 reads CASSPETGELFF. In nucleotides, the CDR3 is TGTGCCAGCTCACCTGAAACGGGGGAGCTGTTTTTT. The J gene is TRBJ2-2, the V gene TRBV18; no clear D gene. Germline CDR1 reads KGHSH; CDR2 reads LQKENI. This CDR3 is 12 amino acids long. V lost 3 bases and J 8 bases, leaving 7 bases between the germline ends.

This clonotype was seen at least ten times. This chain links TRBV4-3 with TRBJ2-4; TRBD1 aligns across 8 bases. With V trimmed by 0 bases and J by 6 bases, 4 bases remained unmatched. This CDR3 has 15 residues. From germline, CDR1 is LGHNA and CDR2 YSLEER. Here the CDR3 reads CASSQETRGLNIQYF. DNA of the CDR3: TGCGCCAGCAGCCAAGAAACCAGGGGGCTAAACATTCAGTACTTC.